These 6 T cell receptor beta chains share one sample of origin, sequenced in a study of blood T cell repertoires in COVID-19. Here immunoSEQ multiplex PCR was the method, and the copy in TCRdb shows in-frame clones only, minus some. The top ten clones hold 1% to 1.5% of a sample with 60,000 to 70,000 clones, over 75% of them seen once. Sequencing input: peripheral blood. The source of these receptors is a woman in her sixties or seventies with acute or convalescent COVID-19.

The V and J genes are TRBV4-3 and TRBJ1-6, with D possibly being TRBD1 (5 bases). Germline CDR1 is LGHNA and CDR2 is YSLEER. This CDR3 has 17 residues. Trimming took 0 bases from V and 9 from J, leaving 18 bases between them. CDR3 DNA sequence: TGCGCCAGCAGCCAAGAGAGGGTCCGGGGGTTCGGTTCACCCCTCCACTTT. Its translation is CASSQERVRGFGSPLHF.

This chain links TRBV28 with TRBJ2-7, with D possibly TRBD2 on 5 matching bases. Trimming pared 6 bases from V and 7 bases from J, leaving 19 bases between. From germline, CDR1 is MDHEN and CDR2 SYDVKM. The CDR3 has 14 amino acids. DNA for the CDR3: TGTGCCAGCAGGCCAACCGACGGGATGGGGGAGCAGTACGTC. This gives the protein CASRPTDGMGEQYV.

The J gene is TRBJ1-6, the V gene TRBV5-1; D remains unclear. Germline values: CDR1 SGHRS, CDR2 YFSETQ. The CDR3 is 13 amino acids. V lost 5 bases and J lost 9, with 12 bases in between. The CDR3 sequence: CASSTLPGSPLHF. In nucleotides, the CDR3 is TGCGCCAGCAGTACACTCCCAGGTTCACCCCTCCACTTT.

This chain joins TRBV7-2 and TRBJ1-2; tentatively, D is TRBD1 (6 bases). With 0 bases removed from V and 3 bases from J, the gap between germline ends came to 14 bases. CDR3 length: 16 residues. Germline V gene lookup returns CDR1 SGHTA and CDR2 FQGNSA. CDR3 loop: CASSLALGARDYGYTF. For the CDR3, the DNA is TGTGCCAGCAGCTTAGCTTTGGGGGCGAGAGACTATGGCTACACCTTC.

The chain links TRBV5-1 to TRBJ2-1; 9 bases line up with TRBD1. V gave up 1 base and J gave up 8 bases; unmatched junction bases: 10. CDR1 is SGHRS, CDR2 YFSETQ, per germline. The CDR3 spans 16 residues. The CDR3 nucleotides read TGCGCCAGCAGCTTGACAGGGGGCTTAGGGTCTGATGAGCAGTTCTTC. Protein product: CASSLTGGLGSDEQFF.

This clone has only one observation. This chain links TRBV29-1 with TRBJ2-2, with D tentatively TRBD1 (5 bases). This CDR3 is built from 14 residues. Trimming left V 1 base short and J 1 base short, with 7 bases between. Germline lookup yields CDR1 SQVTM and CDR2 ANQGSEA. Here the CDR3 DNA reads TGCAGCGTTGAAGCGCAGGGGAACACCGGGGAGCTGTTTTTT. This gives the protein CSVEAQGNTGELFF.